The T cell receptor beta chain under discussion was sequenced for a study of blood T cell repertoires in COVID-19. About the study: Samples representing acute and convalescent COVID-19 were sourced from the United States, Italy and Spain.

The method was immunoSEQ multiplex PCR; TCRdb's version includes in-frame clones alone and lacks a portion of them. This sample has 150,000 to 200,000 clones, with around 79% found just once. Germline CDR1 reads SGHNT; CDR2 reads YYREEE (reference sequence). The CDR3 length is 16 residues. V gave up 3 bases and J gave up 1 base, with 14 bases separating them. Those who participated ranged in age from about 18 to 89 years and resided in 20 to 30 US areas. This clonotype originated in a woman aged 70-85 years in a cohort exposed to, infected with or recovered from COVID-19 (not recorded which). The J gene is TRBJ2-1, the V gene TRBV5-4, with D perhaps matching TRBD2 (7 bases). The sequencing sample was made of PBMCs or T cells enriched from blood (not recorded which). In nucleotides, the CDR3 is TGTGCCAGCAGCTCGGGGGGCCTGGGATCCTACAATGAGCAGTTCTTC. Protein product: CASSSGGLGSYNEQFF.